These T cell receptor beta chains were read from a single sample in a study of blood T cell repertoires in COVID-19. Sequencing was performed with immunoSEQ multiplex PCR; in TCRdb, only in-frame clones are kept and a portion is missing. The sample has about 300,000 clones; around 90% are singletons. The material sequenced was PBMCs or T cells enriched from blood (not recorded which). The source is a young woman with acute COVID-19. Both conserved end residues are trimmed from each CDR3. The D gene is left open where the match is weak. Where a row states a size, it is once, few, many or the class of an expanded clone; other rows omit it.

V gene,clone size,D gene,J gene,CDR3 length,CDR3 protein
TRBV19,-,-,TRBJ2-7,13,ASSMGGERTYEQY
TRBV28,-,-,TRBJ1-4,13,ASRYWGGLDEKLF
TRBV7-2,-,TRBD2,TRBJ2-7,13,ASSLIGSGRHEQY
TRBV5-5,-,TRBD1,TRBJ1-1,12,ASSWGQLNTEAF
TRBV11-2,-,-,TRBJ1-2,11,ASKTGTNYGYT
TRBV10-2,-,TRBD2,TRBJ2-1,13,ASSSGTSAINEQF
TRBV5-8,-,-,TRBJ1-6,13,ASSSPGTYNSPLH
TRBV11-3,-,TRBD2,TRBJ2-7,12,ASSPWDYSYEQY
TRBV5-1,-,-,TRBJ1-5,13,ASSVDNPVDQPQH
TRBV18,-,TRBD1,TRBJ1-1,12,ASSEGQLNTEAF
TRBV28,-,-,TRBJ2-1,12,ASSPPGILNEQF
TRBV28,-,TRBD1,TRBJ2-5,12,ASRGQGAGETQY
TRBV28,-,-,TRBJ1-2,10,ASGVGQSGYT
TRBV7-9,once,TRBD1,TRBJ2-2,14,ASSSTRQGDREELF
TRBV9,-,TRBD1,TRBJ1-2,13,ASSAEDRGLYGYT
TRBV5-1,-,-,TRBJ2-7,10,ASSPSGQEQY
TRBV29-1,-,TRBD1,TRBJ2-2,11,SVLPQGTGELF
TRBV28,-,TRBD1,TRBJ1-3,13,ASSSNRGPGNTIY
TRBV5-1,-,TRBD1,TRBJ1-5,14,ASSAQQGIGNQPQH
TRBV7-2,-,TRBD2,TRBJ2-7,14,ASSELAWDLVDEQY
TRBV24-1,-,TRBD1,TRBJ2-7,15,ATSDPRTGREPYEQY
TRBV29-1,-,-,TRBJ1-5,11,SAQTGAGQPQH
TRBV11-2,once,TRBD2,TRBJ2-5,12,ASSRLAGGETQY
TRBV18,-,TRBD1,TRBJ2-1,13,ASSPRGGDNNEQF
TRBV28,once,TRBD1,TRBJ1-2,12,ASSPGQGRNGYT
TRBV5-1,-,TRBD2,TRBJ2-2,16,ASRAGLAGAPGSGELF
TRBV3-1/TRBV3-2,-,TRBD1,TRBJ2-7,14,ASSQAGTGGAGEQY
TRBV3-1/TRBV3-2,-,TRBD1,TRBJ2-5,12,ASSQSPGGETQY
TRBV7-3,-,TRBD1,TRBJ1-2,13,ASSLDRGGTAGYT
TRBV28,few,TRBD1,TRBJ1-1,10,ASGDRGMHAF
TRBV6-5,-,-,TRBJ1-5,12,ASRSGLSNQPQH
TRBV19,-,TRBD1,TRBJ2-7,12,ASSIGTGAYEQY
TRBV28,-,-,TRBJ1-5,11,ASSLEYTQPQH
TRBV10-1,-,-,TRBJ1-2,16,ASSEFLAGAGKVYGYT
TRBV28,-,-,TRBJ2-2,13,ASSAGSHSTGELF
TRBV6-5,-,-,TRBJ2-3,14,ASSYSERAFTDTQY
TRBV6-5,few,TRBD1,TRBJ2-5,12,ASSPQGIVETQY
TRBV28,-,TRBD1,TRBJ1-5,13,ASAMPQGKYQPQH
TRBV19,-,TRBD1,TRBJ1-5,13,ASSIEDRGNQPQH
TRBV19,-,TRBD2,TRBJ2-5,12,ASSFRAGDETQY
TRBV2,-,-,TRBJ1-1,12,ASSGMRGDTEAF
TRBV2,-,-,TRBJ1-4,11,ASRRQKNEKLF
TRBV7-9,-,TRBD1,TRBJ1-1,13,ASSLAGQGATEAF
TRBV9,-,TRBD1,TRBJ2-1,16,ASSVDPLPGQGPREQF
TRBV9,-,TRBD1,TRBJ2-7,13,ASSVEQGASYEQY
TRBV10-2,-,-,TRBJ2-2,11,ASSERGTGELF
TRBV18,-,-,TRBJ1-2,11,ASQFEADDGYT
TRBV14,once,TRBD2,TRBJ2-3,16,ASSQARGTSLSTDTQY